Sequencing of this T cell receptor (beta chain) was carried out in a study of shared clonotypes between healthy human individuals. Study-level results: What limited the represented genetic and exposure-history diversity was the small number of donors. Unshared clonotypes carried lower generation probabilities than those common to all four donors.

In the CD4+ fraction, cells were divided into CD45RA+ naive and CD45RA-negative memory subsets. A remark on this clone: Its antigen is as yet unknown.

Trimming shortened V by 4 bases and J by 5 bases, and 11 bases separated the two germline ends. The length of the CDR3 is 13 residues. Germline CDR1 SGHTA, CDR2 FQGTGA. As originally analysed: There were no quality scores in the junction-only immunoSEQ sequences, so filtering differed. Sequencing used immunoSEQ multiplex PCR; TCRdb keeps in-frame clones, though not all of them. That table gives V, J and clone size, and the DNA gave D and trimming. The table includes roughly 530,000 clones, almost 97% detected once. The chain has TRBV7-3 and TRBJ1-1, with TRBD1 as a possible D gene (6 bases). The TCR sequence derives from a woman in her twenties or thirties in good health. Source material: naive CD4+ T cells sorted from blood. Specified subset: CD45RA+ positively selected. The CDR3 reads CASSSNRVTEAFF. DNA for the CDR3: TGTGCCAGCAGCTCCAACAGGGTGACTGAAGCTTTCTTT. Looking up the rest from reference TRBV7-3 and TRBJ1-1 gives the full variable domain: GAGVSQTPSNKVTEKGKYVELRCDPISGHTALYWYRQSLGQGPEFLIYFQGTGAADDSGLPNDRFFAVRPEGSVSTLKIQRTERGDSAVYLCASSSNRVTEAFFGQGTRLTVV.